Within the sample, the clone carrying this T cell receptor beta chain is medium-sized. The data belong to a study of TIL therapy for anti-PD-1-resistant metastatic lung cancer. This was the immunoSEQ v3 assay. TCRdb's copy holds only in-frame clones and misses some; the assay was immunoSEQ multiplex PCR. The sample records about 47,000 clones, 80% to 90% being singletons. Germline V CDR1 and CDR2: MRHNA, SNTAGT. The CDR3 consists of 15 residues. J gave up 5 bases and V 3 bases, and 3 bases lay outside the gene matches. The sample's time point: pre-treatment sample, taken before nivolumab and TIL therapy.

The receptor's source is a person between 30 and 80 years old with non-small cell lung cancer. The chain links TRBV6-4 to TRBJ2-1, with TRBD2 identical over 11 bases. Sample: blood, taken at baseline. CDR3 DNA sequence: TGTGCCAGCAGTGAAACTAGCGGGAGTCACAATGAGCAGTTCTTC. Translated, it gives CASSETSGSHNEQFF.